The 23 T cell receptor beta chains below were found in one sample sequenced in a study of radiotherapy plus CTLA-4 blockade in lung cancer. Using immunoSEQ multiplex PCR, the repertoire was profiled, and TCRdb retains in-frame clones only, with some absent. The table has some 73,000 clones, about 80% seen once. Sequenced material: peripheral blood, taken from a patient treated with radiotherapy plus ipilimumab. The origin of the receptors is a human donor with non-small cell lung cancer who had stable disease on radiotherapy plus ipilimumab.

The chain recombines TRBV6-1 with TRBJ1-4; perhaps TRBD1 as D (6 bases). The germline V gene has CDR1 MNHNS and CDR2 SASEGT. V shed 8 bases and J shed 4 bases, with 17 bases lying between them. CDR3 length: 15 residues. CDR3 nucleotide sequence: TGTGCCAGCGGTCTCGGGGGGGCCATTAATGAAAAACTGTTTTTT. This translates into CASGLGGAINEKLFF.

V is TRBV7-6 and J is TRBJ2-1; D is ambiguous. CDR3 length equals 13 residues. Trimming shortened V by 0 bases and J by 7 bases, and 7 bases separated the two germline ends. The germline V gene encodes CDR1 SGHVS and CDR2 FNYEAQ. CDR3 bases: TGTGCCAGCAGCTTAGCAGTCTATAATGAGCAGTTCTTC. This sequence encodes CASSLAVYNEQFF.

CDR3: CASSSRLTDTQYF. Here the CDR3 DNA reads TGTGCCAGCAGCAGCAGACTCACAGATACGCAGTATTTT. The V and J genes are TRBV11-3 and TRBJ2-3; D not certain. This CDR3 has 13 residues. Germline CDR1 SGHNT, CDR2 YENEEA. The V gene lost 5 bases and the J gene lost 2 bases, with 8 bases spanning the gap. Filled out from reference TRBV11-3 and TRBJ2-3, the complete variable domain reads EAGVVQSPRYKIIEKKQPVAFWCNPISGHNTLYWYLQNLGQGPELLIRYENEEAVDDSQLPKDRFSAERLKGVDSTLKIQPAELGDSAVYLCASSSRLTDTQYFGPGTRLTVL.

The rearrangement joins TRBV28 to TRBJ2-1, with a possible D match to TRBD1 (6 bases). The V and J ends lost 3 bases and 6 bases respectively, with 15 bases between them. From germline, CDR1 is MDHEN and CDR2 SYDVKM. The CDR3 runs to 15 residues. CDR3 sequence (DNA): TGTGCCAGCAGTTTGTCCCTACAGGGTAGCAATGAGCAGTTCTTC. Protein: CASSLSLQGSNEQFF.

This clone has only one observation. The V call is TRBV19, the J call TRBJ2-6, with D possibly being TRBD1 (5 bases). Trimming removed 7 bases from V and 2 bases from J, with 15 bases in between. From germline, CDR1 is LNHDA and CDR2 SQIVND (reference sequence). The CDR3 runs 16 residues. The CDR3 coding sequence is TGTGCCAGTAACCCCGGACATAGCACTGGGGCCAACGTCCTGACTTTC. Protein: CASNPGHSTGANVLTF.

The chain has TRBV6-4 and TRBJ2-3; D gene ambiguous. The V end lost 2 bases, the J end lost 2 bases, and 29 bases lay between the germline ends. Germline-derived CDR1 and CDR2 are MRHNA and SNTAGT. The CDR3 totals 21 residues. CDR3 residues: CASSDPKDHTPIHFFTDTQYF. The CDR3 DNA follows: TGTGCCAGCAGTGACCCCAAAGACCACACACCCATACACTTCTTCACAGATACGCAGTATTTT.

This clone was counted only a few times. The chain links TRBV10-1 to TRBJ2-3; TRBD2 aligns across 10 bases. CDR1 and CDR2 (germline): WNHNN, SYGVQD (reference sequence). With V trimmed by 9 bases and J by 2 bases, 11 bases remained unmatched. The CDR3 has 16 residues. DNA for the CDR3: TGCGCCAGGCTACTAGCGGGGCTACGCTACACAGATACGCAGTATTTT. Its translation is CARLLAGLRYTDTQYF.

This chain uses TRBV11-2 with TRBJ2-7; 8 bases map to TRBD1. Germline V gene lookup returns CDR1 SGHAT and CDR2 FQNNGV. Unmatched junction bases numbered 7, after V lost 1 base and J lost 5 bases. The CDR3 covers 15 residues. The CDR3 region has the DNA TGTGCCAGCAGCTTAGGGACGGACAGGGTACACGAGCAGTACTTC. It encodes CASSLGTDRVHEQYF.

The rearrangement joins TRBV10-3 to TRBJ1-1, with D possibly being TRBD1 (6 bases). Germline CDR1 ENHRY, CDR2 SYGVKD. CDR3 length: 16 amino acids. The V end was cut by 3 bases, the J end by 1 base, with 15 bases between. CDR3 in DNA: TGTGCCATCAGTGATGGAAGAAGACAGGCGAACACTGAAGCTTTCTTT. It yields the protein CAISDGRRQANTEAFF.

The rearrangement links TRBV7-2 to TRBJ1-5; D remains unclear. The CDR3 contains 13 residues. The ends were cut back, 5 bases at V and 7 bases at J, with 12 bases in the middle. Germline loops: CDR1 SGHTA, CDR2 FQGNSA. The CDR3 loop reads CASSRRSGQPQHF. CDR3 coding DNA: TGTGCCAGCAGCCGCAGGTCGGGCCAGCCCCAGCATTTT.

The chain uses TRBV5-1 and TRBJ1-6, with 10 bases aligning to TRBD1. Germline values: CDR1 SGHRS, CDR2 YFSETQ. The J segment lost 6 bases and the V segment lost 4 bases, leaving 4 bases of the junction unmatched. This CDR3 spans 15 amino acids. CDR3 in DNA: TGCGCCAGCAGCCCGGGACAGGGGTTTAATTCACCCCTCCACTTT. Translating it yields CASSPGQGFNSPLHF.

V is TRBV10-2 and J is TRBJ2-1; the match to TRBD1 covers 7 bases. Germline CDR1 WSHSY, CDR2 SAAADI. The CDR3 is 16 residues long. Losses at the gene ends were 6 bases for V and 1 base for J; bases not matched to a gene: 9. The CDR3 DNA follows: TGCGCCAGCAGCAAATACAGGGGCCCGTCCTACAATGAGCAGTTCTTC. Its protein is CASSKYRGPSYNEQFF.

The DNA of the CDR3 is TGTGCCAGCAGCCGAACGACAGGGGCTTTTTACAATGAGCAGTTCTTC. Encoded protein: CASSRTTGAFYNEQFF. The V and J genes are TRBV11-1 and TRBJ2-1; 8 positions match TRBD1. The germline CDR1 and CDR2 sequences are SGHAT and FQDESV (reference sequence). The CDR3 sequence is 16 residues long. With 5 bases clipped from V and 4 bases from J, the junction kept 10 bases outside the gene matches.

V and J are TRBV10-1 and TRBJ1-5; the D is unclear. The germline V gene encodes CDR1 WNHNN and CDR2 SYGVQD (reference sequence). V was clipped by 3 bases and J by 6 bases, with 9 bases between them. The CDR3 covers 13 residues. In DNA, the CDR3 is TGCGCCAGCAGTGAAGTCCGGGGTCAGCCCCAGCATTTT. Translation gives CASSEVRGQPQHF.

The chain recombines TRBV18 with TRBJ2-5; D is possibly TRBD1 or TRBD2 (5 bases each). The CDR3 is 15 residues long. V lost 3 bases to trimming and J lost 2 bases, with 13 bases between them. Germline assignment: CDR1 KGHSH and CDR2 LQKENI. The CDR3 loop is CASSPTGTEQETQYF. The CDR3 DNA sequence: TGTGCCAGCTCACCGACCGGGACGGAGCAAGAGACCCAGTACTTC.

V and J are TRBV2 and TRBJ2-4; a possible D gene is TRBD1 (8 bases). The CDR3 runs 16 residues. V was clipped by 6 bases and J by 10 bases, with 25 bases between them. From germline, CDR1 is SNHLY and CDR2 FYNNEI. CDR3 DNA: TGTGCCAGCAGCAACGGACAGGGCAAGCGGGATGGGATTCAGTACTTC. It encodes CASSNGQGKRDGIQYF.

This chain links TRBV28 with TRBJ2-1; possibly TRBD2 for D (6 bases). Germline-derived CDR1 and CDR2 are MDHEN and SYDVKM. The CDR3 runs to 15 residues. V lost 7 bases to trimming and J lost 3 bases, with 16 bases between them. In nucleotides, the CDR3 is TGTGCCAGCAATCCTGGAGGGCCCGTCTACAATGAGCAGTTCTTC. Translated: CASNPGGPVYNEQFF. Using reference TRBV28 and TRBJ2-1 for the parts outside the CDR3, the full variable domain is DVKVTQSSRYLVKRTGEKVFLECVQDMDHENMFWYRQDPGLGLRLIYFSYDVKMKEKGDIPEGYSVSREKKERFSLILESASTNQTSMYLCASNPGGPVYNEQFFGPGTRLTVL.

In this sample, this clone turned up once. The chain joins TRBV5-5 to TRBJ2-7; D gene uncertain. Trimming stripped 0 bases from V and 1 base from J, with 8 bases between. Germline V gene sequence: CDR1 SGHKS, CDR2 YYEKEE (reference sequence). The CDR3 sequence is 14 residues long. The CDR3 nucleotides read TGTGCCAGCAGCTTGGTCCAGACATCCTACGAGCAGTACTTC. Translated, it gives CASSLVQTSYEQYF.

The gene calls are TRBV6-5 and TRBJ1-2; D is perhaps TRBD1 (5 bases). The CDR3 is 13 residues long. Germline V gene data show CDR1 as MNHEY and CDR2 as SVGAGI. Trimming shortened V by 5 bases and J by 2 bases, and 9 bases separated the two germline ends. The CDR3 DNA sequence: TGTGCCAGCAGTCAAGACAGCAACTATGGCTACACCTTC. Its translation is CASSQDSNYGYTF.

DNA for the CDR3: TGTGCCAGCAGCGGGGGACAGTCAGCCGGGGAGCTGTTTTTT. It is translated as CASSGGQSAGELFF. The chain combines TRBV7-3 with TRBJ2-2, with 7 bases identical to TRBD1. The CDR3 covers 14 residues. With 5 bases clipped from V and 6 bases from J, the junction kept 6 bases outside the gene matches. Germline V gene sequence: CDR1 SGHTA, CDR2 FQGTGA.

The V call is TRBV10-3, the J call TRBJ2-7, with no clear D. CDR1 and CDR2 (germline): ENHRY, SYGVKD. Between the trimmed V and J ends, which lost 7 bases and 3 bases, there was a span of 13 bases. CDR3 length equals 13 residues. The DNA for the CDR3 is TGTGCCATCAACCCGGACCCCATCTACGAGCAGTACTTC. This sequence encodes CAINPDPIYEQYF.

The table lists this clone with a count of one. The chain couples TRBV7-8 to TRBJ2-7; 9 bases are a match to TRBD2. Germline values: CDR1 SGHVS, CDR2 FQNEAQ. V lost 6 bases, J lost 0 bases, and 9 bases stayed unmatched. The CDR3 covers 16 residues. The CDR3 protein is CASRPRREGPSYEQYF. The CDR3 DNA reads as TGTGCCAGCAGGCCTAGGCGGGAGGGCCCCTCCTACGAGCAGTACTTC.

The chain recombines TRBV5-1 with TRBJ1-2, with a weak D call TRBD1 (5 bases). The CDR3 totals 14 residues. Germline CDR1 SGHRS, CDR2 YFSETQ. V gave up 4 bases and J gave up 2 bases, with 12 bases separating them. The DNA for the CDR3 is TGCGCCAGCAGCCGGGCTGACAGCAACTATGGCTACACCTTC. Amino acids: CASSRADSNYGYTF.